The 31 T cell receptor beta chains below were found in one sample sequenced in a study of tumor-infiltrating lymphocytes in primary liver carcinoma. Co-extraction yielded RNA and DNA from 20-30 mg of unsorted bulk tissue. Researchers generated TCR beta cDNA from about 460 ng of total RNA, relying on a constant-region primer. Three rounds of nested multiplex PCR with slightly modified ARM-PCR produced TCR beta libraries. For approximately 11 cycles apiece, the opening two PCR rounds ran with TRBV1-TRBV30 forward primers and a C-beta reverse primer. TCRdb re-derived calls from the multiplex PCR reads in MiXCR, one entry per CDR3 protein. Found here are 70,000 to 95,000 distinct CDR3 sequences, roughly two thirds of them singletons; the top ten hold 25% to 35%. Material: liver tumor tissue from sampling region 4. Subset of the sample: tumor region T4, right-lateral pole. These receptors came from a man aged 35-49 years with primary liver carcinoma and hepatitis B virus infection.

V and J are TRBV2 and TRBJ2-7, with D perhaps TRBD1 (6 bases). The germline CDR1 and CDR2 sequences are SNHLY and FYNNEI. The CDR3 runs 14 residues. Trimming stripped 6 bases from V and 7 bases from J, with 19 bases between. This CDR3 reads CASRIGGVVGEQYF. In DNA form, the CDR3 reads TGTGCCAGCAGGATAGGGGGAGTGGTGGGTGAGCAGTACTTC.

This clonotype was observed a handful of times. The CDR3 carries no conserved terminal phenylalanine or tryptophan, so it likely arises from a read error. The CDR3 DNA follows: TGTGCCAGCAGACTAGCGGCGGCAGGAAACACCATATATCTT. Protein product: CASRLAAAGNTIYL. The J gene is TRBJ1-3, the V gene TRBV6-5; D is undetermined. The V gene's germline CDR1 is MNHEY and CDR2 SVGAGI. V lost 6 bases, J lost 4 bases, and 13 bases lay in between. There are 14 residues in the CDR3.

There are a few counts of this clonotype. The V gene is TRBV2, the J gene TRBJ2-1, with D perhaps TRBD2 (6 bases). The germline V gene has CDR1 SNHLY and CDR2 FYNNEI. V lost 8 bases and J lost 12, with 14 bases in between. The CDR3 has 11 amino acids. Written as DNA, the CDR3 is TGTGCCAGCTCTATAACGGGGGTGCAGTTCTTC. Translating gives CASSITGVQFF. Full variable domain (missing parts from reference TRBV2 and TRBJ2-1): EPEVTQTPSHQVTQMGQEVILRCVPISNHLYFYWYRQILGQKVEFLVSFYNNEISEKSEIFDDQFSVERPDGSNFTLKIRSTKLEDSAMYFCASSITGVQFFGPGTRLTVL.

Notes on this clonotype: Sequence at one end of the junction differs from germline and may be a read error. This sequence joins TRBV29-1 and TRBJ2-1; D is possibly TRBD2 (5 bases). The CDR3 contains 12 residues. The germline CDR1 and CDR2 sequences are SQVTM and ANQGSEA. The CDR3 region has the DNA TGCAGCGCTGGGGTACAATTCAATGAGCGGCTCTTC. It codes for CSAGVQFNERLF.

Remarks on this clonotype: A read error may explain this, as a much larger clone is one base away. CDR3: CVSSFGGTNEKLFF. CDR3 DNA sequence: TGTGTCAGCAGTTTTGGGGGAACTAATGAAAAACTGTTTTTT. This sequence joins TRBV28 and TRBJ1-4; perhaps TRBD1 as D (5 bases). Germline assignment: CDR1 MDHEN and CDR2 SYDVKM. This CDR3 contains 14 residues.

Concerning this clonotype itself: A single base separates this from a much larger clone, so it may be a read error. The J gene is TRBJ2-1, the V gene TRBV2; TRBD2 might be the D (5 bases). Germline CDR1 SNHLY, CDR2 FYNNEI. The CDR3 length is 14 residues. Trimming pared 6 bases from V and 3 bases from J, leaving 12 bases between. The CDR3 bases are TGTGCCAGCAGCGGGAAGGTGTTCTACAATGAGCAGTTCTTC. Translation: CASSGKVFYNEQFF.

Regarding this clonotype: A much larger clone lies one base from this, so it may be a read error. The gene calls are TRBV28 and TRBJ2-1; TRBD2 might be the D (5 bases). The germline V gene has CDR1 MDHEN and CDR2 SYDVKM. Trimming shortened V by 10 bases and J by 8 bases, and 21 bases separated the two germline ends. The CDR3 sequence is 14 residues long. This CDR3 reads CANQVGMAVYEQFF. CDR3 DNA: TGTGCCAACCAGGTCGGGATGGCCGTCTATGAGCAGTTCTTC.

With respect to this clonotype: One end of the junction varies from germline; a read error may be responsible. The V call is TRBV11-2, the J call TRBJ2-1, with D maybe TRBD2 (6 bases). Germline values: CDR1 SGHAT, CDR2 FQNNGV. This CDR3 contains 14 residues. DNA for the CDR3: TGTGCCAGTAAAGGGACTGGCGGGAACAATGTGCAGTTCTTC. It is translated as CASKGTGGNNVQFF.

With regard to this clonotype: A junction boundary mismatches the germline segment, possibly from a read error. The J gene is TRBJ2-5, the V gene TRBV11-2, with a tentative D call TRBD1 (6 bases). In germline, CDR1 is SGHAT, CDR2 FQNNGV. The CDR3 runs to 15 residues. CDR3 residues: CASNLSWTAQEAQYF. CDR3 nucleotide sequence: TGTGCCAGCAACCTGTCCTGGACAGCTCAAGAGGCCCAGTACTTC.

V and J are TRBV18 and TRBJ2-5; either TRBD1 or TRBD2 may fit D (7 bases each). Trimming left V 0 bases short and J 2 bases short, with 16 bases between. CDR1 KGHSH and CDR2 LQKENI come from the germline V gene. The CDR3 totals 17 residues. The CDR3 is CASSPPRSQGGQETQYF. CDR3 in DNA: TGTGCCAGCTCACCACCACGGAGCCAGGGGGGGCAAGAGACCCAGTACTTC.

Notes on this clonotype: The CDR3 carries no conserved terminal phenylalanine or tryptophan, so it likely arises from a read error. The chain couples TRBV4-1 to TRBJ2-7, with D possibly being TRBD1 or TRBD2 (5 bases each). This CDR3 is built from 15 residues. Trimming took 2 bases from V and 3 from J, leaving 14 bases between them. The germline CDR1 and CDR2 sequences are MGHRA and YSYEKL. DNA of the CDR3: TGCGCCAGCAGCCAAAAGGGACCAGCAAACTACGAGCAGTACTCC. Translating gives CASSQKGPANYEQYS.

Worth noting for this clonotype: Without the conserved terminal phenylalanine or tryptophan, this CDR3 likely stems from a read error. The V and J genes are TRBV12-3 or TRBV12-4 and TRBJ2-7; D is possibly TRBD2 (5 bases). This CDR3 has 13 amino acids. The CDR3 here is CASTRREYYKQYI. The CDR3 coding sequence is TGTGCTAGCACCCGACGGGAATACTACAAGCAGTACATC.

This clonotype was found many times. V is TRBV4-1 and J is TRBJ2-7, with TRBD1 identical over 9 bases. The CDR3 runs to 13 residues. Per germline, CDR1 MGHRA and CDR2 YSYEKL. With V trimmed by 4 bases and J by 2 bases, 0 bases remained unmatched. The CDR3 sequence is CASSRTGAYEQYF. In DNA form, the CDR3 reads TGCGCCAGCAGCCGGACAGGGGCCTACGAGCAGTACTTC.

To note about this clonotype: The junction shows a germline mismatch at one end, possibly a read error. This chain joins TRBV11-2 and TRBJ2-7; D perhaps matches TRBD1 (5 bases). The CDR3 has 13 residues. Germline assignment: CDR1 SGHAT and CDR2 FQNNGV. The chain's CDR3 is CASSSGRADQQYF. CDR3 coding DNA: TGTGCCAGTAGCTCAGGCAGGGCGGACCAGCAGTACTTC.

As regards this clonotype: One end of the junction is discordant with germline, which a read error may explain. The CDR3, as DNA: TGTGCTAGCAAAAAGGTTCTGAGCACAGATACGAAGTATTTT. Its translation: CASKKVLSTDTKYF. The V call is TRBV12-3 or TRBV12-4, the J call TRBJ2-3; D unclear. The CDR3 loop spans 14 amino acids.

This chain joins TRBV29-1 and TRBJ1-5, with D perhaps matching TRBD1 (6 bases). The CDR3 totals 13 residues. Germline lookup yields CDR1 SQVTM and CDR2 ANQGSEA. CDR3 loop: CIAGEQGNQPQHF. As DNA, the CDR3 is TGCATCGCCGGGGAGCAGGGGAATCAGCCCCAGCATTTT.

A note on this clonotype: The CDR3 does not end in the conserved phenylalanine or tryptophan, so this is likely a read error. V usage is TRBV6-1 and J usage is TRBJ2-1, with 8 bases fitting TRBD2. CDR1 is MNHNS, CDR2 SASEGT, per germline. The ends lost 4 bases at V and 8 bases at J; junction bases unmatched: 13. The CDR3 has 16 amino acids. CDR3 DNA sequence: TGTGCCAGCAGTGCCATCTCCACCGGGGGGGGCGATGAGCAGTTCTTA. Translation: CASSAISTGGGDEQFL.

Details on this clonotype: Germline and junction disagree at one end, which may indicate a read error. The chain employs TRBV11-2 and TRBJ2-5; perhaps D is TRBD1 or TRBD2 (5 bases each). The CDR3 runs to 17 residues. Germline lookup yields CDR1 SGHAT and CDR2 FQNNGV. CDR3 bases: TGTGCCAGCAGCTTAGTCAGTGGGGGTAGTCGACAAGATACCCAGTACTTC. It specifies CASSLVSGGSRQDTQYF.

With respect to this clonotype: Germline is not matched at one junction end, which may reflect a read error. The chain has TRBV5-1 and TRBJ2-3, with a weak D call TRBD2 (6 bases). The CDR3 extends over 15 amino acids. Germline lookup yields CDR1 SGHRS and CDR2 YFSETQ. In DNA, the CDR3 is TGTGCCAGCAGCCGCGGGACCTCTAGCATAGATACGCAGTATTTT. This translates into CASSRGTSSIDTQYF. Full variable domain (rest looked up from reference TRBV5-1 and TRBJ2-3): KAGVTQTPRYLIKTRGQQVTLSCSPISGHRSVSWYQQTPGQGLQFLFEYFSETQRNKGNFPGRFSGRQFSNSRSEMNVSTLELGDSALYLCASSRGTSSIDTQYFGPGTRLTVL.

This clonotype showed up many times. The chain joins TRBV5-5 to TRBJ2-2, with 7 nucleotides matching TRBD1. CDR1 is SGHKS, CDR2 YYEKEE, per germline (reference sequence). The CDR3 covers 15 residues. The V and J ends lost 3 bases and 6 bases, in that order; junction bases with no gene match: 8. CDR3 in DNA: TGTGCCAGCAGCTCCCCACTCCAGGGGGCCGGGGAGCTGTTTTTT. Its protein product is CASSSPLQGAGELFF.

In the case of this clonotype: Compared with germline, one end of the junction differs, possibly owing to a read error. V usage is TRBV7-8 and J usage is TRBJ2-7; D remains ambiguous. CDR1 and CDR2 (germline): SGHVS, FQNEAQ. The CDR3 runs 14 residues. The CDR3 sequence: CANSLEISSYEQYF. For the CDR3, the DNA is TGTGCCAACAGCTTAGAGATAAGCTCTTACGAGCAATACTTC.

A remark on this clonotype: The junction departs from the called germline gene at one end, perhaps through a read error. The chain recombines TRBV29-1 with TRBJ2-7; D gene unclear. Germline V gives CDR1 SQVTM, CDR2 ANQGSEA. The length of the CDR3 is 13 residues. Written as DNA, the CDR3 is TGCAGCACCGGAGTCCTCGGCGCCTACGGGCAGTACTTC. Its protein product is CSTGVLGAYGQYF.

As concerns this clonotype: A read error may produce the germline difference seen at one junction end. The V gene is TRBV12-5, the J gene TRBJ2-7; a possible D gene is TRBD2 (5 bases). The CDR3 runs to 11 residues. CDR1 and CDR2 (germline): LGHNT, FRNRAP. The CDR3 here is CVSPPGSEHYF. For the CDR3, the DNA is TGTGTTAGTCCACCGGGGTCCGAGCACTACTTC.

A word on this clonotype: This CDR3 is missing its conserved last phenylalanine or tryptophan, likely due to a read error. It is unclear where the CDR3 begins or ends on the DNA, so no DNA is shown, and the CDR3 is as TCRdb lists it. This rearrangement joins TRBV5-4 to TRBJ2-3; no DNA check was done on the table's D call, TRBD1. Germline values: CDR1 SGHNT, CDR2 YYREEE (reference sequence). A total of 14 residues make up the CDR3, ends included. The CDR3 reads CASSPGQAADTRYL.

A word on this clonotype: Germline and junction disagree at one end, which may indicate a read error. The V gene is TRBV11-2, the J gene TRBJ2-2; perhaps TRBD2 as D (6 bases). The CDR3 extends over 12 amino acids. Germline CDR1 reads SGHAT; CDR2 reads FQNNGV. CDR3 DNA: TGTACCGGCAGCACAAACACCGGGGGGCTGTTTTTT. It encodes CTGSTNTGGLFF.

This clonotype was counted once. One junction end disagrees with the germline gene, perhaps due to a read error. The chain is built from TRBV6-1 and TRBJ2-3, with D unresolved. CDR3 size: 13 residues. CDR1 is MNHNS, CDR2 SASEGT, per germline. CDR3 DNA sequence: TGCGCCAGCAGTGGTTCCACCCCAGTTACGCAGTATTTT. Residues: CASSGSTPVTQYF.

As to this clonotype: A junction boundary mismatches the germline segment, possibly from a read error. The chain carries TRBV6-2 or TRBV6-3 and TRBJ2-6; 7 positions match TRBD2. CDR1 and CDR2 from the germline V gene are MNHEY and SVGEGT. There are 21 residues in the CDR3. The CDR3 reads CASTPSRRGSSGASWANILTF. The CDR3 DNA is TGTGCCAGCACCCCCAGTAGACGTGGGTCTAGCGGCGCCTCTTGGGCCAACATCCTGACTTTC.

In its sample, this clonotype was seen a few times. A read error may produce the germline difference seen at one junction end. The chain carries TRBV6-1 and TRBJ2-3; no reliable D call. The CDR3 consists of 13 residues. Germline V gene lookup returns CDR1 MNHNS and CDR2 SASEGT. The CDR3 bases are TGTGCCAGCAGTGAGCGAGAGATAGATACGCTGTATTTT. Protein product: CASSEREIDTLYF.

This clonotype was seen ten or more times. V and J are TRBV11-2 and TRBJ2-5; 8 nucleotides match TRBD2. J was trimmed by 3 bases and V by 5 bases; bases with no gene match: 11. The germline V gene encodes CDR1 SGHAT and CDR2 FQNNGV. The CDR3 has 16 residues. CDR3 DNA sequence: TGTGCCAGCAGCCAAACTCCTGGCGGGGGGAAAGAGACCCAGTACTTC. Its translation is CASSQTPGGGKETQYF.

This chain uses TRBV7-8 with TRBJ2-1; no clear D. The CDR3 sequence is 14 residues long. Trimming removed 9 bases from V and 6 bases from J, with 18 bases in between. Per germline, CDR1 SGHVS and CDR2 FQNEAQ. DNA of the CDR3: TGTGCCAGTAGCCGGGCTGTGAGCTTCAATGAGCAGTTCTTC. Its protein is CASSRAVSFNEQFF.

Remarks on this clonotype: Just one base apart from a much larger clone, this may be a read error. The gene calls are TRBV12-3 or TRBV12-4 and TRBJ1-1, with D maybe TRBD1 (6 bases). The CDR3 totals 13 residues. This CDR3 is CASTGGRNTEVFF. The CDR3 nucleotides are TGTGCCAGCACCGGGGGGCGGAACACTGAAGTTTTCTTT.